A single sample is the source of the 5 T cell receptor beta chains below, sequenced in a study of cytomegalovirus exposure and HLA in healthy donors. The PCR was carried out with 60 Vbeta primers and 13 Jbeta primers. Assay: immunoSEQ multiplex PCR; the TCRdb copy retains only in-frame clones and omits some. The repertoire holds roughly 120,000 clones, with 67% as singletons. The sequencing input was PBMCs. These receptors all stem from a man younger than 35 in good health and CMV-seropositive.

The chain uses TRBV5-6 and TRBJ1-5; a possible D gene is TRBD1 (5 bases). V was pared by 5 bases and J by 2 bases, with 14 bases between. Germline V CDR1 and CDR2: SGHDT, YYEEEE. This CDR3 is built from 15 residues. CDR3 loop: CASSVGGEGNQPQHF. The CDR3 DNA reads as TGTGCCAGCAGTGTTGGGGGGGAAGGCAATCAGCCCCAGCATTTT.

The chain has TRBV28 and TRBJ1-3, with unresolved D. The V gene lost 4 bases and the J gene lost 8 bases, with 21 bases spanning the gap. CDR1 and CDR2 from the germline V gene are MDHEN and SYDVKM. This CDR3 spans 16 amino acids. The CDR3 DNA follows: TGTGCCAGCAGTTCCCCCCTGCTTCGTGTGGCCTACACCATATATTTT. It is translated as CASSSPLLRVAYTIYF.

The V gene is TRBV6-5, the J gene TRBJ1-5, with D perhaps matching TRBD1 (5 bases). Per the germline V gene, CDR1 is MNHEY and CDR2 is SVGAGI. This CDR3 is built from 14 residues. V was pared by 7 bases and J by 9 bases, with 19 bases between. CDR3 sequence: CASKATERDRPQHF. The CDR3 bases are TGTGCCAGCAAAGCGACAGAAAGGGATCGGCCCCAGCATTTT.

This clone was observed a few times. The V and J genes are TRBV11-2 and TRBJ2-3; 8 positions agree with TRBD2. Germline values: CDR1 SGHAT, CDR2 FQNNGV. The CDR3 totals 16 residues. V lost 1 base to trimming and J lost 0 bases; unmatched junction nucleotides: 3. CDR3 loop: CASSLGTGGSTDTQYF. In DNA, the CDR3 is TGTGCCAGCAGCTTAGGTACGGGGGGGAGCACAGATACGCAGTATTTT.

This clone was recorded a few times. This chain links TRBV10-1 with TRBJ1-5; D is perhaps TRBD1 (6 bases). The germline V gene encodes CDR1 WNHNN and CDR2 SYGVQD (reference sequence). The CDR3 is made up of 13 amino acids. The germline V and J ends were trimmed by 4 bases and 7 bases, with 11 bases remaining between them. The CDR3 region has the DNA TGCGCCAGCAGTGGAGGGGGAAACCAGCCCCAGCATTTT. Translating gives CASSGGGNQPQHF.